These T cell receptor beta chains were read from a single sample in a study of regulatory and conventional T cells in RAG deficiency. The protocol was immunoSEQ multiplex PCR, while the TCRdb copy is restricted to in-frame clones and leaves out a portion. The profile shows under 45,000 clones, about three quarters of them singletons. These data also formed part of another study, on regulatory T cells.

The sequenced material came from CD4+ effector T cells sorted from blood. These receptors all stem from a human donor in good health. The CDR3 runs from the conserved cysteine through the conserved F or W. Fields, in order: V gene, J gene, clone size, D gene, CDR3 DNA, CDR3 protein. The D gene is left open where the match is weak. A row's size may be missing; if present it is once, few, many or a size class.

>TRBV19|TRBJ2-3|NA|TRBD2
TGTGCCAGCAGGGCCTTGTCTAGCGGGGGAGAGGGCTCGCAGTATTTT
CASRALSSGGEGSQYF
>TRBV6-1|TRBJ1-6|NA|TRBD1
TGTGCCAGCAGTGCAGGCGGGACAGGCATCTCCTATAATTCACCCCTCCACTTT
CASSAGGTGISYNSPLHF
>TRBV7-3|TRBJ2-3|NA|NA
TGTGCCAGCAGCTTAAGTTCCAAAGATACGCAGTATTTT
CASSLSSKDTQYF
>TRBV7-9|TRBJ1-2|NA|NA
TGTGCCAGCAGCTTCTCTAATGGCTACACCTTC
CASSFSNGYTF
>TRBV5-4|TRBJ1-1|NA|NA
TGTGCCAGCAGCTTTTGGGTGGGAACGACTGAAGCTTTCTTT
CASSFWVGTTEAFF
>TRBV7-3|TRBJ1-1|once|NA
TGTGCCAGCAGCGCTCACAGGGATCGGAACACTGAAGCTTTCTTT
CASSAHRDRNTEAFF
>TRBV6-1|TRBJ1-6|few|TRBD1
TGTGCCAGCGGCGGGACAGGGCTAAATTCACCCCTCCACTTT
CASGGTGLNSPLHF
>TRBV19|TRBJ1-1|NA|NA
TGTGCCAGTAGTATATCGATGTCCGCAGCTGAAGCTTTCTTT
CASSISMSAAEAFF
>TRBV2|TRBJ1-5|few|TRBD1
TGTGCCAGCAGTGGGACAGGCGGCAATCAGCCCCAGCATTTT
CASSGTGGNQPQHF
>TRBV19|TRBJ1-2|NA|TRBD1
TGTGCCAGTAGTATCGGAGGACAGGCCCATGGCTACACCTTC
CASSIGGQAHGYTF
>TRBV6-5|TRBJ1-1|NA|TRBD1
TGTGCCAGCAGTGGACAGGGGGCCGCCACTGAAGCTTTCTTT
CASSGQGAATEAFF
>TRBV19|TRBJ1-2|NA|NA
TGTGCCAGTAGTATCCGGACAGAATATGGCTACACCTTC
CASSIRTEYGYTF
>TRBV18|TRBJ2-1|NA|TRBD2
TGTGCCAGCTCACCTTACGTAGCGGGGGCCTCATTCGAGCAGTTCTTC
CASSPYVAGASFEQFF
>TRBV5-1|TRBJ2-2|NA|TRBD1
TGCGCCAGCAGTCTGTCCCAGGGGGCAATCGGGGAGCTGTTTTTT
CASSLSQGAIGELFF
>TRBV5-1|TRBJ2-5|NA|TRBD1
TGCGCCAGCAGCCCAGCAGCAGGGGGCAAAGAGACCCAGTACTTC
CASSPAAGGKETQYF